Shown below are 10 T cell receptor beta chains from a single sample sequenced in a study of T cell responses to AZD1222 COVID-19 vaccine. The protocol was immunoSEQ multiplex PCR, while the TCRdb copy is restricted to in-frame clones and leaves out a portion. Of fewer than 150,000 clones listed, roughly 90% are singletons. The source material was peripheral blood, sampled on day 0 of AZD1222 vaccination. Receptor source: an adult in good health.

The J gene is TRBJ2-1, the V gene TRBV2; a weak D match, TRBD2 (6 bases). There are 16 residues in the CDR3. CDR1 and CDR2 from the germline V gene are SNHLY and FYNNEI. V was clipped by 4 bases and J by 0 bases, with 13 bases between them. CDR3 in DNA: TGTGCCAGCAGTGCCCGACTAGGGAGCTCCTACAATGAGCAGTTCTTC. This codes for CASSARLGSSYNEQFF.

In its sample, this clone was seen a few times. The rearrangement joins TRBV10-3 to TRBJ2-7, with no clear D. The V end was cut by 5 bases, the J end by 10 bases, with 12 bases between. The CDR3 contains 11 residues. From germline, CDR1 is ENHRY and CDR2 SYGVKD. The CDR3 DNA sequence: TGTGCCATCAGTATAAACGAGCACCAGTACTTC. Its translation is CAISINEHQYF.

V and J are TRBV14 and TRBJ1-1; D not resolved. This CDR3 comprises 12 residues. Germline CDR1 is SGHDN and CDR2 is FVKESK. V lost 2 bases and J lost 11, with 12 bases in between. The CDR3 coding sequence is TGTGCCAGCAGCCAACCTCTATCCGGGGCTTTCTTT. This translates into CASSQPLSGAFF.

V is TRBV2 and J is TRBJ1-1, with D possibly matching TRBD1 (5 bases). Germline assignment: CDR1 SNHLY and CDR2 FYNNEI. V was cut by 7 bases and J by 1 base, with 7 bases left in between. The CDR3 covers 12 residues. CDR3 residues: CASIDRNTEAFF. The CDR3 DNA reads TGTGCCAGCATTGACAGGAACACTGAAGCTTTCTTT.

The chain combines TRBV6-6 with TRBJ1-2, with D unresolved. V was cut by 8 bases and J by 2 bases, with 9 bases left in between. The CDR3 length is 12 residues. CDR1 is MNHNY, CDR2 SVGAGI, per germline (reference sequence). CDR3 nucleotide sequence: TGTGCCAGCGAGAGAGGGAACTATGGCTACACCTTC. Translating it yields CASERGNYGYTF.

The genes are TRBV4-2 and TRBJ2-7; the D is unclear. The V gene's germline CDR1 is LGHNA and CDR2 YNFKEQ. Between the trimmed V and J ends, which lost 0 bases and 5 bases, there was a span of 5 bases. The CDR3 covers 12 residues. The CDR3: CASSQDYDEQYF. The CDR3 DNA is TGTGCCAGCAGCCAAGATTATGACGAGCAGTACTTC.

V is TRBV29-1 and J is TRBJ2-1; TRBD1 matches at 11 bases. There are 14 residues in the CDR3. J gave up 5 bases and V 5 bases, and 5 bases lay outside the gene matches. Germline values: CDR1 SQVTM, CDR2 ANQGSEA. In nucleotides, the CDR3 is TGCAGCGTTATGGGACAGGGGGTGGACAATGAGCAGTTCTTC. Encoded protein: CSVMGQGVDNEQFF.

The V and J genes are TRBV19 and TRBJ1-2, with a possible D match to TRBD1 (5 bases). Trimming removed 3 bases from V and 5 bases from J, with 16 bases in between. Germline V lookup: CDR1 LNHDA, CDR2 SQIVND (reference sequence). The CDR3 contains 15 residues. CDR3 DNA: TGTGCCAGTAGTATTGTCAGGGAGATTTGGTATGGCTACACCTTC. It codes for CASSIVREIWYGYTF.

V usage is TRBV19 and J usage is TRBJ1-1; the match to TRBD1 covers 7 bases. This CDR3 comprises 14 residues. Germline CDR1 reads LNHDA; CDR2 reads SQIVND (reference sequence). V dropped 5 bases and J dropped 3; count of bases not matched to a gene: 6. The CDR3 DNA reads as TGTGCCAGTAGTCTGACAGGGTACGACACTGAAGCTTTCTTT. It is translated as CASSLTGYDTEAFF.

The V call is TRBV5-8, the J call TRBJ2-3, with 7 bases that match TRBD1. Germline-derived CDR1 and CDR2 are SGHTS and YDEGEE. The V and J ends lost 2 bases and 4 bases, in that order; junction bases with no gene match: 4. The CDR3 sequence is 14 residues long. Here the CDR3 reads CASSLQGIPDTQYF. For the CDR3, the DNA is TGTGCCAGCAGCTTACAGGGGATCCCAGATACGCAGTATTTT.